Below, 2 T cell receptor beta chains from the same sample are listed, as sequenced in a study of PD-1 blockade in classical Hodgkin lymphoma. The time point here: cycle 4 day 1 (C4D1), after six to seven weeks of nivolumab. All patients relapsed after autologous stem cell transplantation, and brentuximab vedotin exposure varied. Method: immunoSEQ multiplex PCR; TCRdb's copy keeps in-frame clones and lacks some. The sample lists roughly 36,000 clones; 77% were seen once. The input for sequencing was peripheral blood mononuclear cells (PBMCs), taken before the fourth cycle of nivolumab. The source of these receptors is a human donor with classical Hodgkin lymphoma.

The V gene is TRBV20-1, the J gene TRBJ2-7; D unclear. The CDR3 is made up of 11 amino acids. V lost 3 bases and J lost 5, with 8 bases in between. CDR1 is DFQATT and CDR2 is SNEGSKA in the germline V gene (reference sequence). CDR3: CSASGRDEQYF. The CDR3 DNA follows: TGCAGTGCTAGCGGTCGGGACGAGCAGTACTTC.

The sample holds one count of this clone. The rearrangement joins TRBV11-2 to TRBJ2-5, with TRBD1 as a possible D gene (6 bases). CDR1 SGHAT and CDR2 FQNNGV come from the germline V gene. V lost 5 bases to trimming and J lost 4 bases, with 8 bases between them. The CDR3 loop spans 12 amino acids. The CDR3 sequence: CASSPTGETQYF. The CDR3 DNA follows: TGTGCCAGCAGCCCGACAGGAGAGACCCAGTACTTC.